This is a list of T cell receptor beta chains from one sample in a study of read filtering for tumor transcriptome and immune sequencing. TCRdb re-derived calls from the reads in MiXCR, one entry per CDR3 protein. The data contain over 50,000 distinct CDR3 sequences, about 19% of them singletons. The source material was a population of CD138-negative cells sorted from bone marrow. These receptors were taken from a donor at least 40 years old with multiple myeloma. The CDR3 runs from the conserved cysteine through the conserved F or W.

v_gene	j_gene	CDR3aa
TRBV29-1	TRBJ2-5	CSAPGTSGIQETQYF
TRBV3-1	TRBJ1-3	CASSHQGAFRPGNTIYF
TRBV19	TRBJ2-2	CASIQGRNTGELFF
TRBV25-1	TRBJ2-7	CASSEPTGGDYEQYF
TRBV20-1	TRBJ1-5	CSAPTVGDGQPQHF
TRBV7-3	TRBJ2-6	CASSPGGTGANVLTF
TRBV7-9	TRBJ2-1	CASSPLGGGAGEQFF
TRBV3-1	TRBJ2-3	CASSRLAGDRTDTQYF
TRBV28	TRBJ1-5	CASSLVGVNQPQHF
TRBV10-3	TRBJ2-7	CAISESWYEQYF
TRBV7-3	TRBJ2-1	CASSLGIARENEQFF
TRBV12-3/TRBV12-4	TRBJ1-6	CASRPTGINSPLHF
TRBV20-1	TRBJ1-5	CSATLLGGEEYQPQHF
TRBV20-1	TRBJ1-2	CSAPPGTGEAGYTF
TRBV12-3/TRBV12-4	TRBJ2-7	CASSPTGGVYEQYF
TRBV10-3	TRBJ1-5	CAISAGVSSNQPQHF
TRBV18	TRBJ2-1	CVSSDPGLAGGGEQFF
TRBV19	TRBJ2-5	CASSIQAGVETQYF
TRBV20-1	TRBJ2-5	CSASRGGAETQYF
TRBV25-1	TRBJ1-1	CASTQGGDTEAFF
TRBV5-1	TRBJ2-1	CASSSRGQWEGVNHEQFF
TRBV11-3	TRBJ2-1	CASLARLEQFF
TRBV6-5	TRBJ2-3	CASTDRGLRTQYF
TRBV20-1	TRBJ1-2	CSAQRGDTSYGYTF
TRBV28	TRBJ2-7	CASSSYGLEGYEQYF
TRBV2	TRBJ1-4	CASKRGGTNEKLFF
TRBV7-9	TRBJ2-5	CASSLQGTGAETQYF
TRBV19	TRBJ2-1	CASSAGAGTGPFMEQFF
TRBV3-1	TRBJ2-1	CASSQFQGVAYNEQSF
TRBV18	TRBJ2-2	CASSTWTGNTGELFF
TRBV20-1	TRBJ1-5	CSATPRIGRNQPQHF
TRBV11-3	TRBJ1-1	CASSLVQGLGTEAFF
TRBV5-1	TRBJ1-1	CASSSTGGTMNTEAFF
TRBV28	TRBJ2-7	CASSSRTGAKGDEQYF
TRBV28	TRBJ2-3	CASSIPGPPCTQYF